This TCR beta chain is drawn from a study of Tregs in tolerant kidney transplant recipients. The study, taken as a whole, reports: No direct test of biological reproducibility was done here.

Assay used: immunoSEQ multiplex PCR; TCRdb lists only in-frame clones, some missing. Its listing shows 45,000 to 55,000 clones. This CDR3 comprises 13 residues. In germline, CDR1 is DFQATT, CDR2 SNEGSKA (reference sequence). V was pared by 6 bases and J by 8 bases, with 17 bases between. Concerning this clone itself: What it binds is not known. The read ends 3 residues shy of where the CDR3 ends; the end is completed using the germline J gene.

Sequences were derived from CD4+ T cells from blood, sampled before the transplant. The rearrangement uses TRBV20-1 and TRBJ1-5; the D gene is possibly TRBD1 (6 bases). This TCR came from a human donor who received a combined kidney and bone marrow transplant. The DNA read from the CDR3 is TGCAGTGCAGAACAAGAACAGGGTAAGCCC. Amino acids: CSAEQEQGKP. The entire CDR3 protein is CSAEQEQGKPQHF.